The clone carrying this T cell receptor (beta chain) was seen ten or more times. Its antigen is currently unknown. With 3 bases removed from V and 6 bases from J, the gap between germline ends came to 11 bases. Germline V gives CDR1 SGHTA, CDR2 FQGTGA. The CDR3 runs to 14 residues. This record belongs to a study of T cells after yellow fever vaccination. On the study more broadly: Fractions of limited cellularity were prepared by means of SMART-Seq v4 Ultra Low Input.

One entry per CDR3 protein results from TCRdb running MiXCR on the 5' RACE reads. This sample carries about 260,000 distinct CDR3 sequences, under 15% of them seen once, and the ten largest clones take 0.4% to 0.65%. General study findings and limits: Abundant clonotypes from the bulk population could have been carried over as contaminants into FACS-sorted repertoires. Most clones from primary vaccination resurfaced after the booster (roughly 96% CD4, around 91% CD8).

Source: CD4+ T cells sorted from PBMCs, taken 45 days after the yellow fever booster vaccination. The V call is TRBV7-3, the J call TRBJ2-2; a weak D match, TRBD2 (5 bases). The sequence was collected from a man aged 30 to 45 who received the YFV17D yellow fever vaccine. CDR3 protein: CASSLAGGAGELFF. The CDR3 bases are TGTGCCAGCAGCTTGGCCGGAGGCGCCGGGGAGCTGTTTTTT.